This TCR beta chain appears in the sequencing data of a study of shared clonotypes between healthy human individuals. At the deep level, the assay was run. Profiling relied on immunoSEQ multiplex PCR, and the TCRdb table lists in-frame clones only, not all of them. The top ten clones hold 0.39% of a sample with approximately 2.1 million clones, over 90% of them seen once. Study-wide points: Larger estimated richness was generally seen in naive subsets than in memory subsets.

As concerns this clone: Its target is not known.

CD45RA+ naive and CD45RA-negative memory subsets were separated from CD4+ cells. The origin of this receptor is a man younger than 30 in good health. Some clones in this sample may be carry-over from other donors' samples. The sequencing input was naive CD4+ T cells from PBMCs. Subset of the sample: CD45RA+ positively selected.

CDR3 sequence: CASSLSRENYGYTF. The CDR3 nucleotides are TGTGCCAGCTCACTAAGTAGGGAGAACTATGGCTACACCTTC. The chain is built from TRBV18 and TRBJ1-2; D unresolved. V was pared by 4 bases and J by 2 bases, with 11 bases between. The CDR3 runs 14 residues. The germline gives CDR1 KGHSH, CDR2 LQKENI. The complete variable domain, with remaining parts taken from reference TRBV18 and TRBJ1-2, reads NAGVMQNPRHLVRRRGQEARLRCSPMKGHSHVYWYRQLPEEGLKFMVYLQKENIIDESGMPKERFSAEFPKEGPSILRIQQVVRGDSAAYFCASSLSRENYGYTFGSGTRLTVV.